This record covers a single TCR beta chain. The antigen this receptor binds is unknown. The sample holds no much larger clone one base away, and base qualities are not on file. The data originate from a study of blood T cell repertoires in COVID-19 (dated by TCRdb to 2018 to 2020). Regarding the complete study: Samples covering the acute and convalescent phases of COVID-19 were provided by collaborators in the United States, Italy and Spain. Where available, HLA class I and class II types were taken from metadata supplied by the sample provider and were not determined by assay-based typing. Deeply sampled blood TCRbeta repertoires from subjects exposed to, actively infected with, or recovered from COVID-19 were included in the dataset. The prospective study material was composed of cDNA or gDNA derived from T cells, B-cell-depleted T cells, or PBMCs. A freely available public database, intended as a resource for researchers studying the immune response to SARS-CoV-2, is where the repertoires were released. Samples were obtained from the ongoing ImmuneRACE study (first 160 participants) and from about 1,300 subjects provided by 6 global collaborators. The sample metadata nearly always contained a de-identified subject ID, COVID-19 status, age in years and sex. The research as a whole found: The amount of clinical and demographic metadata varied by source and participant and was provided uncurated.

TCRbeta CDR3 regions were amplified from genomic DNA by means of the immunoSEQ Assay, a bias-controlled multiplex PCR. As for the original processing: Within the assay, amplification of reference gene primers was used to estimate how many nucleated cells each sample contained. To quantify the absolute abundance of each unique TCRbeta CDR3 rearrangement, sequence reads were collapsed and filtered. Productive Simpson clonality was computed per sample as the square root of Simpson's diversity index over productive rearrangements. TCRdb retrieved this table from immuneACCESS and kept in-frame rearrangements only. Not all clones are present; in checked studies, unresolved V genes account for under half, and no reason is known for the remainder. That table supplies the V and J calls and clone size; D and trimming were determined from the DNA. The sample table records 140,000 to 150,000 clones; about 85% of these occur just once. The ten largest clones take up 2.5% to 3% of the sample.

The collaborating institutions used their own protocols to collect whole blood in K2EDTA tubes. For TCRbeta analysis, collaborators shipped samples in one of three forms: frozen whole blood, isolated PBMCs, or DNA extracted from either of those sample types. This TCR was recovered from a woman in her forties with active or convalescent COVID-19. Sequenced sample: peripheral blood.

The sequence in DNA is TGTGCCACCAGTGACTGGACAGCTGGAAACACCATATATTTT. Its translation is CATSDWTAGNTIYF. The V and J genes are TRBV24-1 and TRBJ1-3; the D segment could be TRBD1, given 6 matching bases. CDR1 is given as KGHDR and CDR2 as SFDVKD, both from the germline V gene. Trimming removed 4 bases from V and 2 bases from J, leaving 8 bases between the germline ends. Including cysteine and phenylalanine, the CDR3 has 14 amino acids. CDR3 DNA is the only sequence kept; it has 42 bases, read in frame from the first base.